The entry below describes one TCR beta chain. What it binds is unknown. Germline assignment: CDR1 LNHDA and CDR2 SQIVND (reference sequence). The CDR3 consists of 15 residues. J gave up 9 bases and V 5 bases, and 10 bases lay outside the gene matches. These data come from a study of cytomegalovirus exposure and HLA in healthy donors. Study outcomes and limitations: Equally common other TCR beta chains were less clonally expanded than HLA-associated ones, a later analysis found. Per a later analysis, about 18,000 TCR beta sequences showed association with HLA alleles at 0.05 false discovery rate.

A multiplex PCR was run with 60 Vbeta primers and 13 Jbeta primers. Method: immunoSEQ multiplex PCR; TCRdb's copy keeps in-frame clones and lacks some. The repertoire holds approximately 150,000 clones, with roughly 80% as singletons. Sample: PBMCs. The source of this sequence is a boy between 2 and 10 years old in good health and CMV-seronegative. This chain connects TRBV19 to TRBJ1-6; 7 bases are a match to TRBD1. In DNA, the CDR3 is TGTGCCAGTAGTGTTACAGGGGATAATCGTTCACCCCTCCACTTT. Its protein product is CASSVTGDNRSPLHF.